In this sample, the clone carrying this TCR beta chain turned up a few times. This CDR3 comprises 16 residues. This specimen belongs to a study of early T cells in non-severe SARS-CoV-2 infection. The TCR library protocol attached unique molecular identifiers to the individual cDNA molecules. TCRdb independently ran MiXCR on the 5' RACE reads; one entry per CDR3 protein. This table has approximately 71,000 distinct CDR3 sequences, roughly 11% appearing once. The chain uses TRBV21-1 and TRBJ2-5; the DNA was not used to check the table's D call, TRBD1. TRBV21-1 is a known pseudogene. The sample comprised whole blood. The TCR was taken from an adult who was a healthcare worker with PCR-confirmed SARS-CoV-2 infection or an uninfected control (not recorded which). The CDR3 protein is CASKPLLGGGRETQYF. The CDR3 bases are TGTGCCAGCAAGCCCCTCCTCGGCGGGGGCAGGGAGACCCAGTACTTC.